This record looks at one T cell receptor beta chain sequence and its context. Antigen unknown. RNA, once extracted, was reverse transcribed into cDNA for use as the sequencing template. The assay was immunoSEQ multiplex PCR, and TCRdb's table has in-frame clones only and misses some. The table shows about 60,000 clones, with roughly 50% occurring only once. This entry comes from a study of CD8+ T cells in alopecia areata. In the study overall: Severity among treated patients was scored by the percentage of scalp area affected.

Between the trimmed V and J ends, which lost 6 bases and 0 bases, there was a span of 11 bases. This CDR3 has 14 amino acids. Germline-derived CDR1 and CDR2 are LNHDA and SQIVND (reference sequence). Sample treatment: oral pan-JAK inhibitor, 5-10 mg twice daily. Obtained from alopecia areata patients were lesional scalp punch biopsies along with peripheral blood. Study findings and constraints: In scalp and blood during tofacitinib, many expanded lesional clones persisted.

The sample in question was CD8+ T cells sorted from blood, obtained at approximately week 36, from a patient treated with tofacitinib. The J gene is TRBJ1-1, the V gene TRBV19; perhaps TRBD1 as D (5 bases). The TCR sequence derives from a human donor with alopecia areata. DNA for the CDR3: TGTGCCAGTAGCCTGGGACGGTTGAACACTGAAGCTTTCTTT. Translating it yields CASSLGRLNTEAFF.